This TCR beta chain was profiled in a study of control samples from healthy donors and cancer patients. The method was immunoSEQ multiplex PCR; TCRdb's version includes in-frame clones alone and lacks a portion of them. This table holds roughly 370,000 clones, around nine tenths found once. Trimming took off 4 bases at V and 0 bases at J, with 10 bases between the two ends. The CDR3 runs 14 residues. The V gene's germline CDR1 is LGHNA and CDR2 YSLEER. This clone was observed a handful of times. The sample comprised PBMCs. V and J are TRBV4-3 and TRBJ2-7; TRBD1 is a possible D gene (6 bases). This TCR came from a man aged 35 to 55 with head and neck cancer. The CDR3 sequence is CASSPGTLSYEQYF. The CDR3, as DNA: TGCGCCAGCAGCCCCGGGACACTCTCCTACGAGCAGTACTTC.